Listed below are T cell receptor beta chains from one sample, sequenced in a study of blood T cell repertoires in COVID-19. The method was immunoSEQ multiplex PCR; TCRdb's version includes in-frame clones alone and lacks a portion of them. The table has about 250,000 clones, around 86% seen once. The source material was peripheral blood. These receptors came from an elderly woman with COVID-19, enrolled during active disease. CDR3s include the opening cysteine and the closing phenylalanine or tryptophan. D genes are given only for firm matches. Clone size, where shown, is once, few, many, or a class for clones that have expanded.

J gene: TRBJ1-2
D gene: TRBD1
clone size: once
V gene: TRBV24-1
CDR3 protein: CATSDDTPGQGIYGYTF
CDR3 DNA: TGTGCCACCAGTGATGATACACCGGGACAGGGGATCTATGGCTACACCTTC

J gene: TRBJ1-2
D gene: TRBD1
clone size: .
V gene: TRBV3-1/TRBV3-2
CDR3 protein: CASSPPGQRFLDYGYTF
CDR3 DNA: TGTGCCAGCAGCCCCCCGGGACAGAGATTCTTGGACTATGGCTACACCTTC

J gene: TRBJ1-5
D gene: .
clone size: .
V gene: TRBV7-2
CDR3 protein: CASSSQGNLNQPQHF
CDR3 DNA: TGTGCCAGCAGCTCTCAGGGTAACCTTAATCAGCCCCAGCATTTT

J gene: TRBJ2-1
D gene: TRBD1
clone size: .
V gene: TRBV18
CDR3 protein: CASSPYTGVGEQFF
CDR3 DNA: TGTGCCAGCTCACCTTATACAGGGGTCGGTGAGCAGTTCTTC

J gene: TRBJ1-5
D gene: .
clone size: .
V gene: TRBV19
CDR3 protein: CASKQGSNQPQHF
CDR3 DNA: TGTGCCAGTAAACAGGGAAGCAATCAGCCCCAGCATTTT

J gene: TRBJ1-2
D gene: .
clone size: few
V gene: TRBV7-8
CDR3 protein: CASSLQAGYTF
CDR3 DNA: TGTGCCAGCAGCTTACAAGCTGGCTACACCTTC

J gene: TRBJ1-2
D gene: TRBD1
clone size: .
V gene: TRBV4-3
CDR3 protein: CASSQDWTGHYGYTF
CDR3 DNA: TGCGCCAGCAGCCAAGATTGGACAGGGCACTATGGCTACACCTTC

J gene: TRBJ1-1
D gene: .
clone size: .
V gene: TRBV15
CDR3 protein: CATSRDRTRGNTEAFF
CDR3 DNA: TGTGCCACCAGCAGAGATCGTACCAGGGGGAACACTGAAGCTTTCTTT

J gene: TRBJ1-6
D gene: .
clone size: .
V gene: TRBV27
CDR3 protein: CASRRQRSYNSPLHF
CDR3 DNA: TGTGCCAGCAGGCGACAGCGCTCCTATAATTCACCCCTCCACTTT

J gene: TRBJ1-1
D gene: .
clone size: once
V gene: TRBV18
CDR3 protein: CASSPPMGGMNTEAFF
CDR3 DNA: TGTGCCAGCTCACCACCGATGGGAGGGATGAACACTGAAGCTTTCTTT

J gene: TRBJ2-1
D gene: TRBD1
clone size: .
V gene: TRBV10-3
CDR3 protein: CAIRGTGTGSSYNEQFF
CDR3 DNA: TGTGCCATCAGGGGAACCGGGACAGGGAGCTCCTACAATGAGCAGTTCTTC

J gene: TRBJ2-2
D gene: .
clone size: .
V gene: TRBV6-2/TRBV6-3
CDR3 protein: CASSSLFVGGANTGELFF
CDR3 DNA: TGTGCCAGCAGTTCCCTTTTCGTGGGGGGAGCGAACACCGGGGAGCTGTTTTTT

J gene: TRBJ2-3
D gene: .
clone size: .
V gene: TRBV2
CDR3 protein: CASISGRSGTQYF
CDR3 DNA: TGTGCCAGCATTTCGGGTCGGTCGGGTACGCAGTATTTT

J gene: TRBJ2-1
D gene: TRBD2
clone size: .
V gene: TRBV4-2
CDR3 protein: CASSHGSASGQHNEQFF
CDR3 DNA: TGTGCCAGCAGCCATGGGTCAGCTAGCGGGCAACACAATGAGCAGTTCTTC

J gene: TRBJ2-3
D gene: .
clone size: few
V gene: TRBV2
CDR3 protein: CASSLLEEDTQYF
CDR3 DNA: TGTGCCAGCAGTCTCCTTGAGGAAGATACGCAGTATTTT

J gene: TRBJ1-5
D gene: TRBD1
clone size: .
V gene: TRBV6-5
CDR3 protein: CASTTGGPNQPQHF
CDR3 DNA: TGTGCCAGCACAACAGGGGGCCCCAATCAGCCCCAGCATTTT

J gene: TRBJ1-2
D gene: .
clone size: .
V gene: TRBV5-1
CDR3 protein: CASSQQPGGGGNYGYTF
CDR3 DNA: TGCGCCAGCAGCCAACAACCCGGCGGGGGAGGTAACTATGGCTACACCTTC

J gene: TRBJ2-1
D gene: TRBD2
clone size: .
V gene: TRBV5-4
CDR3 protein: CASSTGLAGEGEQFF
CDR3 DNA: TGTGCCAGCAGCACCGGACTAGCGGGGGAGGGTGAGCAGTTCTTC

J gene: TRBJ2-7
D gene: .
clone size: .
V gene: TRBV2
CDR3 protein: CASSPLAGGYEQYF
CDR3 DNA: TGTGCCAGCAGTCCGTTGGCAGGGGGGTACGAGCAGTACTTC

J gene: TRBJ1-2
D gene: TRBD1
clone size: .
V gene: TRBV7-2
CDR3 protein: CASSKQGPYGYTF
CDR3 DNA: TGTGCCAGCAGTAAACAGGGGCCCTATGGCTACACCTTC

J gene: TRBJ1-3
D gene: TRBD1
clone size: .
V gene: TRBV6-5
CDR3 protein: CASSRQGLFTNTIYF
CDR3 DNA: TGTGCCAGCTCTAGACAGGGACTTTTTACAAACACCATATATTTT

J gene: TRBJ1-5
D gene: .
clone size: once
V gene: TRBV10-3
CDR3 protein: CAIGADRGNQPQHF
CDR3 DNA: TGTGCCATCGGAGCAGACAGAGGCAATCAGCCCCAGCATTTT

J gene: TRBJ2-3
D gene: .
clone size: .
V gene: TRBV27
CDR3 protein: CASRKVGGNTDTQYF
CDR3 DNA: TGTGCCAGCAGGAAAGTAGGGGGAAACACAGATACGCAGTATTTT

J gene: TRBJ2-3
D gene: TRBD2
clone size: once
V gene: TRBV6-2/TRBV6-3
CDR3 protein: CASSYRSGGSDTQYF
CDR3 DNA: TGTGCCAGCAGTTACCGAAGCGGGGGGTCAGATACGCAGTATTTT

J gene: TRBJ1-1
D gene: .
clone size: few
V gene: TRBV15
CDR3 protein: CATSRDLAVEAFF
CDR3 DNA: TGTGCCACCAGCAGAGACTTGGCAGTTGAAGCTTTCTTT

J gene: TRBJ1-1
D gene: .
clone size: .
V gene: TRBV7-2
CDR3 protein: CASSLATGTEAFF
CDR3 DNA: TGTGCCAGCAGCTTAGCCACAGGGACTGAAGCTTTCTTT

J gene: TRBJ2-1
D gene: TRBD2
clone size: .
V gene: TRBV6-4
CDR3 protein: CASSAGLAGEGEQFF
CDR3 DNA: TGTGCCAGCAGTGCTGGACTAGCGGGGGAAGGTGAGCAGTTCTTC

J gene: TRBJ2-3
D gene: .
clone size: .
V gene: TRBV5-1
CDR3 protein: CASSLPTDTQYF
CDR3 DNA: TGCGCCAGCAGCCTCCCCACAGATACGCAGTATTTT

J gene: TRBJ1-2
D gene: TRBD1
clone size: .
V gene: TRBV2
CDR3 protein: CATGRQGADYGYTF
CDR3 DNA: TGTGCCACCGGACGTCAGGGGGCCGACTATGGCTACACCTTC

J gene: TRBJ1-2
D gene: .
clone size: .
V gene: TRBV30
CDR3 protein: CAWSIWPYGYTF
CDR3 DNA: TGTGCCTGGAGTATCTGGCCCTATGGCTACACCTTC

J gene: TRBJ1-6
D gene: .
clone size: once
V gene: TRBV3-1/TRBV3-2
CDR3 protein: CASSLGLYYNSPLHF
CDR3 DNA: TGTGCCAGCAGCCTGGGACTTTACTATAATTCACCCCTCCACTTT

J gene: TRBJ2-2
D gene: .
clone size: .
V gene: TRBV2
CDR3 protein: CASSVQATGELFF
CDR3 DNA: TGTGCCAGCAGTGTGCAGGCCACCGGGGAGCTGTTTTTT

J gene: TRBJ2-5
D gene: .
clone size: .
V gene: TRBV13
CDR3 protein: CASSQTGNQYF
CDR3 DNA: TGTGCCAGCAGCCAAACAGGGAACCAGTACTTC

J gene: TRBJ1-6
D gene: TRBD1
clone size: .
V gene: TRBV7-2
CDR3 protein: CASSSDRGRQSPLHF
CDR3 DNA: TGTGCCAGCAGCTCCGACAGGGGGCGACAATCACCCCTCCACTTT

J gene: TRBJ2-3
D gene: TRBD2
clone size: .
V gene: TRBV7-2
CDR3 protein: CASSLTSGGAWDTQYF
CDR3 DNA: TGTGCCAGCAGCCTAACTAGCGGGGGGGCATGGGATACGCAGTATTTT

J gene: TRBJ1-2
D gene: TRBD1
clone size: .
V gene: TRBV12-3/TRBV12-4
CDR3 protein: CASSIRDRGDYTF
CDR3 DNA: TGTGCCAGCAGTATACGGGACAGGGGGGACTACACCTTC

J gene: TRBJ1-2
D gene: TRBD1
clone size: few
V gene: TRBV5-6
CDR3 protein: CASSERQGADYGYTF
CDR3 DNA: TGTGCCAGCAGCGAGCGACAGGGGGCAGACTATGGCTACACCTTC

J gene: TRBJ2-2
D gene: TRBD2
clone size: .
V gene: TRBV7-2
CDR3 protein: CASSSGLASYTGELFF
CDR3 DNA: TGTGCCAGCAGCTCCGGACTAGCGTCGTACACCGGGGAGCTGTTTTTT

J gene: TRBJ2-1
D gene: .
clone size: .
V gene: TRBV10-2
CDR3 protein: CASMKTGKGWNEQFF
CDR3 DNA: TGCGCCAGCATGAAGACCGGGAAGGGTTGGAATGAGCAGTTCTTC

J gene: TRBJ1-2
D gene: TRBD1
clone size: .
V gene: TRBV5-6
CDR3 protein: CASSAGTGGYRGYTF
CDR3 DNA: TGTGCCAGCAGCGCCGGGACAGGGGGCTATCGGGGCTACACCTTC

J gene: TRBJ2-5
D gene: .
clone size: .
V gene: TRBV14
CDR3 protein: CASSQWGGETQYF
CDR3 DNA: TGTGCCAGCAGCCAATGGGGAGGAGAGACCCAGTACTTC

J gene: TRBJ1-4
D gene: TRBD1
clone size: .
V gene: TRBV6-5
CDR3 protein: CASSWDRGGEKLFF
CDR3 DNA: TGTGCCAGCAGTTGGGACAGGGGAGGTGAAAAACTGTTTTTT

J gene: TRBJ1-2
D gene: .
clone size: .
V gene: TRBV11-2
CDR3 protein: CASSQGVNYGYTF
CDR3 DNA: TGTGCCAGCTCCCAGGGTGTTAACTATGGCTACACCTTC

J gene: TRBJ2-7
D gene: .
clone size: .
V gene: TRBV11-1
CDR3 protein: CASSPAYEQYF
CDR3 DNA: TGTGCCAGCAGCCCAGCCTACGAGCAGTACTTC

J gene: TRBJ1-4
D gene: .
clone size: .
V gene: TRBV21-1
CDR3 protein: CASSPRYIYRGLNEKLFF
CDR3 DNA: TGTGCCAGCAGCCCTCGCTATATTTACAGGGGTCTTAATGAAAAACTGTTTTTT

J gene: TRBJ2-5
D gene: .
clone size: .
V gene: TRBV6-5
CDR3 protein: CASTTPTGETQYF
CDR3 DNA: TGTGCCAGTACGACCCCGACAGGAGAGACCCAGTACTTC

J gene: TRBJ1-4
D gene: TRBD1
clone size: .
V gene: TRBV7-9
CDR3 protein: CASSPGQANEKLFF
CDR3 DNA: TGTGCCAGCAGTCCTGGACAGGCTAATGAAAAACTGTTTTTT

J gene: TRBJ1-5
D gene: .
clone size: once
V gene: TRBV28
CDR3 protein: CASRKPTGNQPQHF
CDR3 DNA: TGTGCCAGCCGCAAACCGACGGGGAATCAGCCCCAGCATTTT

J gene: TRBJ1-1
D gene: .
clone size: .
V gene: TRBV5-4
CDR3 protein: CASSRGIGGTEAFF
CDR3 DNA: TGTGCCAGCAGCCGCGGGATTGGAGGCACTGAAGCTTTCTTT

J gene: TRBJ1-1
D gene: TRBD1
clone size: .
V gene: TRBV15
CDR3 protein: CATSSDREGRVTEAFF
CDR3 DNA: TGTGCCACCAGCAGCGACAGGGAAGGGCGAGTCACTGAAGCTTTCTTT

J gene: TRBJ1-4
D gene: TRBD1
clone size: .
V gene: TRBV2
CDR3 protein: CASNGQGREKLFF
CDR3 DNA: TGTGCCAGCAACGGACAGGGACGTGAAAAACTGTTTTTT